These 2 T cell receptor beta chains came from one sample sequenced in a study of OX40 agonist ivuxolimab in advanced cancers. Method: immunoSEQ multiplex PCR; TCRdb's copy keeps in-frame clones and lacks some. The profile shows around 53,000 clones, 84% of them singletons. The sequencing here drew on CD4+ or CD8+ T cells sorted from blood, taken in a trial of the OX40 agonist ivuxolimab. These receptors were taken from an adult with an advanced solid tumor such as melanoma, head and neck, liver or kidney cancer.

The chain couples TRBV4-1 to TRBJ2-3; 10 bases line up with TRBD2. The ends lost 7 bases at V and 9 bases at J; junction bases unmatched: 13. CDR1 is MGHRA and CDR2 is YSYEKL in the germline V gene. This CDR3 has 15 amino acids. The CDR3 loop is CASNPSWVAGGTQYF. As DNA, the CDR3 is TGCGCCAGCAACCCCTCCTGGGTAGCGGGAGGCACGCAGTATTTT.

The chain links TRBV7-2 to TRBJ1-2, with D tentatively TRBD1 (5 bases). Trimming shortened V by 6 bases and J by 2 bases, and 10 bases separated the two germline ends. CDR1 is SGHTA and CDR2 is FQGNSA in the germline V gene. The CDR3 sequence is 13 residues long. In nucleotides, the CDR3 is TGTGCCAGCAGTTCCGGGGCAAACTATGGCTACACCTTC. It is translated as CASSSGANYGYTF. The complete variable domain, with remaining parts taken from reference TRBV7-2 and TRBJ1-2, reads GAGVSQSPSNKVTEKGKDVELRCDPISGHTALYWYRQSLGQGLEFLIYFQGNSAPDKSGLPSDRFSAERTGGSVSTLTIQRTQQEDSAVYLCASSSGANYGYTFGSGTRLTVV.